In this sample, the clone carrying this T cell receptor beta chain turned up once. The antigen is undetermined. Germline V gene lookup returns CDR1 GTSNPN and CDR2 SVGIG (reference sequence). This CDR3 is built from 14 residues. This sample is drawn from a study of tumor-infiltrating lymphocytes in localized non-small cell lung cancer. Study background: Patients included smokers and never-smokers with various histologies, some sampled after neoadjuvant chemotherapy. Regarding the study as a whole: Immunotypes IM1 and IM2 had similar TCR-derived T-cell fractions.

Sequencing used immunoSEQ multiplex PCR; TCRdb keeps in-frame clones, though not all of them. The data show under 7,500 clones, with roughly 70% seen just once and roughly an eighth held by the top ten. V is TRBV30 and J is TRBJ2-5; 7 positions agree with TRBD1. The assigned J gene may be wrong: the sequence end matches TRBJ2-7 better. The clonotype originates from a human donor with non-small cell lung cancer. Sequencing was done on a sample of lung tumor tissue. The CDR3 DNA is TGTGCCTGGAGTGGGGACAGCTACTCCTACGAGCAGTACTTC. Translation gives CAWSGDSYSYEQYF.